This is a list of T cell receptor beta chains from one sample in a study of blood T cell repertoires in COVID-19. TCRdb keeps only in-frame clones here, not all; method: immunoSEQ multiplex PCR. Of some 240,000 clones listed, around 83% are singletons. Sequenced material: peripheral blood. The source is an older woman with COVID-19, enrolled during active disease. Each CDR3 is given with its conserved first and last residue. The D gene is left open where the match is weak.

d_call v_call cdr3_aa
- TRBV2 CASSDVGQRGNTIYF
TRBD2 TRBV5-1 CASRFSTGTNYEQYF
- TRBV2 CASNSADTQYF
TRBD2 TRBV29-1 CSVVGGFGYEQYF
- TRBV24-1 CATSEGLWQETQYF
TRBD1 TRBV5-1 CASSNKGQGYGYTF
- TRBV6-6 CASSYRLPDEKLFF
- TRBV19 CASSIQHLGGNQPQHF
TRBD2 TRBV28 CASSIAGGAQSTDTQYF
TRBD1 TRBV5-1 CASSLGIQGAYEKLFF
- TRBV4-3 CASSQDLGATTDTQYF
- TRBV5-6 CASSLTPDRVSGNTIYF
TRBD1 TRBV2 CASSPQGITSTDTQYF
TRBD1 TRBV6-2/TRBV6-3 CASSYLIRDRYTGELFF
- TRBV7-3 CASSSYLAGELFF
TRBD1 TRBV18 CASSPRQGANTEAFF
- TRBV2 CASSEARGDF
TRBD2 TRBV20-1 CSASYTSGFYEQYF
TRBD1 TRBV18 CASSSKDRGQGRSPLHF
- TRBV18 CASSPAGNTGELFF
- TRBV14 CASSQWLITDTQYF
- TRBV2 CASRITGIPEAFF
TRBD1 TRBV19 CASSPTGGWTEAFF
TRBD1 TRBV11-3 CASSHSRSPAGQGAGELFF
- TRBV5-1 CASSFSAGNGEKLFF
TRBD1 TRBV10-3 CAISEGQGCTF
TRBD1 TRBV5-1 CASSSGQGTGPQHF
TRBD1 TRBV19 CASSMGDRANTEAFF
- TRBV2 CASRGTSRENTIYF
TRBD1 TRBV15 CATENFTGGDNEQFF
TRBD2 TRBV7-9 CASSLGGRIINEQFF
- TRBV2 CASRKGGETQYF
TRBD1 TRBV6-5 CASSTGGLGEKLFF
TRBD2 TRBV11-3 CASSLDPRTSVEQFF
- TRBV7-2 CASKEALNTEAFF
- TRBV4-2 CASSQQSGLLPGELFF
TRBD1 TRBV7-2 CASSGRTGENEKLFF
- TRBV19 CASSSRRRGSGANVLTF
TRBD1 TRBV27 CASSLLGDPGQGEVKLFF
- TRBV6-2/TRBV6-3 CASSYSRNRLNDEQYF
- TRBV18 CASSPSSDGDNEQFF
- TRBV6-2/TRBV6-3 CASSPRDGLAQHF
- TRBV19 CASRGSVGNRNQPQHF
TRBD2 TRBV7-9 CASTKAGGVQETQYF
- TRBV24-1 CATSDPAASAHNEQFF
- TRBV30 CARSGESNSPLHF
- TRBV28 CASSRAGQQGNTIYF